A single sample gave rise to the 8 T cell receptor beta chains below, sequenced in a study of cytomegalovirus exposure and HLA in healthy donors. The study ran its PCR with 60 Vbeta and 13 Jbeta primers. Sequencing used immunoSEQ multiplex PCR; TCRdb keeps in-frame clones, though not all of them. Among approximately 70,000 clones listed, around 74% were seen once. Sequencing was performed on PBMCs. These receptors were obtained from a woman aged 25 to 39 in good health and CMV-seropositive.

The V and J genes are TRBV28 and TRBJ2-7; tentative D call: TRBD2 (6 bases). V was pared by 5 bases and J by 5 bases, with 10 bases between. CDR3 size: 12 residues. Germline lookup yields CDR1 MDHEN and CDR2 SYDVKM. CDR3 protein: CASSIWGDEQYF. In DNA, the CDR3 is TGTGCCAGCAGTATTTGGGGGGACGAGCAGTACTTC.

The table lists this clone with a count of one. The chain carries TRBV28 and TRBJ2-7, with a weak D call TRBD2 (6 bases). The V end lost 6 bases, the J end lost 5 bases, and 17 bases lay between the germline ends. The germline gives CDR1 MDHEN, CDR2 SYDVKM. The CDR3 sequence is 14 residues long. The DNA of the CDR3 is TGTGCCAGCAGAAGGGCGGGAAATACCCACGAGCAGTACTTC. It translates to CASRRAGNTHEQYF.

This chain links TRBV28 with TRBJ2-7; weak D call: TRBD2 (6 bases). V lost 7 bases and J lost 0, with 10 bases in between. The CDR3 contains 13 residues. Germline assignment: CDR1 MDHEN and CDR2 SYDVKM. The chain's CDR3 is CASIAASSYEQYF. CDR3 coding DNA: TGTGCCAGCATAGCGGCCAGCTCCTACGAGCAGTACTTC.

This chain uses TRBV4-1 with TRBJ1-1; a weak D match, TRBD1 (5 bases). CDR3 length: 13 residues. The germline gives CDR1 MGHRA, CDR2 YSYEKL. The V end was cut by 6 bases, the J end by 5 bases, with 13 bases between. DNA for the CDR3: TGCGCCAGCAGACAGGTTGGTCGGACTGAAGCTTTCTTT. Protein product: CASRQVGRTEAFF.

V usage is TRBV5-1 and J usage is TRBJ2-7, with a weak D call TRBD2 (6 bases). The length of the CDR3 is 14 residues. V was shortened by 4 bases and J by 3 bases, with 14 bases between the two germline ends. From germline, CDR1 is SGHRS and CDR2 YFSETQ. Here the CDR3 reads CASSPWDFRYEQYF. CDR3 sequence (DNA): TGCGCCAGCAGCCCCTGGGACTTCCGCTACGAGCAGTACTTC.

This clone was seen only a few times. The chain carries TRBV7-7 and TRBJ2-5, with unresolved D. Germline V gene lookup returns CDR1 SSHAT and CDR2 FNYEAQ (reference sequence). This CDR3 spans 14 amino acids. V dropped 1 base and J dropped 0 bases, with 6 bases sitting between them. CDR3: CASSLDINQETQYF. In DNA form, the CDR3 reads TGTGCCAGCAGCTTAGACATAAACCAAGAGACCCAGTACTTC. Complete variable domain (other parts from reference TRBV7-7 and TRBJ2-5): GAGVSQSPRYKVTKRGQDVTLRCDPISSHATLYWYQQALGQGPEFLTYFNYEAQPDKSGLPSDRFSAERPEGSISTLTIQRTEQRDSAMYRCASSLDINQETQYFGPGTRLLVL.

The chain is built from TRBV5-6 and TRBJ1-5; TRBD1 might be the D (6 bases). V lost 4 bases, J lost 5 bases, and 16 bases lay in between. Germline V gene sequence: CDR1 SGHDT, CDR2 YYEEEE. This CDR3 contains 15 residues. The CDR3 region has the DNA TGTGCCAGCAGCCGAGGGGGGGGGACGGATCAGCCCCAGCATTTT. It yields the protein CASSRGGGTDQPQHF.

In nucleotides, the CDR3 is TGCGCTAAGGCGGGACAGTGGGAAGACGAGCAGTACTTC. Translation gives CAKAGQWEDEQYF. This rearrangement joins TRBV5-1 to TRBJ2-7, with a tentative D call TRBD1 (7 bases). CDR1 and CDR2 (germline): SGHRS, YFSETQ. This CDR3 is 13 amino acids long.